This entry lists 27 T cell receptor beta chains sequenced from one sample in a study of blood T cell repertoires in COVID-19. Some clones are missing from TCRdb's copy, which holds only in-frame ones; the method was immunoSEQ multiplex PCR. The sample gives about 43,000 clones, around 85% of which show up once; about 9.2% is in the top ten. Sequencing input: peripheral blood. The source of these receptors is a human donor in a cohort sampled during active COVID-19.

The genes are TRBV3-1 (or the pseudogene TRBV3-2) and TRBJ1-1, with 8 bases that match TRBD1. This CDR3 has 15 amino acids. Germline CDR1 reads LGHDT; CDR2 reads YNNKEL (reference sequence). V trimming: 3 bases; J trimming: 3 bases; junction bases outside the gene matches: 6. CDR3 region: CASSQTGARDTEAFF. CDR3 DNA sequence: TGTGCCAGCAGCCAGACAGGGGCTAGGGACACTGAAGCTTTCTTT.

The V gene is TRBV7-2, the J gene TRBJ2-3, with D maybe TRBD1 (5 bases). The V and J ends lost 3 bases and 1 base respectively, with 8 bases between them. The germline V gene has CDR1 SGHTA and CDR2 FQGNSA. CDR3 size: 14 residues. The CDR3 sequence is CASSFRRGTDTQYF. In DNA form, the CDR3 reads TGTGCCAGCAGCTTCCGCAGGGGCACAGATACGCAGTATTTT.

The CDR3 sequence: CASSLQRTGNAEKLFF. The CDR3 nucleotides are TGTGCCAGCAGTCTCCAGAGGACAGGGAACGCTGAAAAACTGTTTTTT. The V call is TRBV28, the J call TRBJ1-4, with 8 nucleotides matching TRBD1. Germline V gene data show CDR1 as MDHEN and CDR2 as SYDVKM. This CDR3 is built from 16 residues. With V trimmed by 5 bases and J by 7 bases, 12 bases remained unmatched. The entire variable domain, with the rest obtained from reference TRBV28 and TRBJ1-4, is as follows: DVKVTQSSRYLVKRTGEKVFLECVQDMDHENMFWYRQDPGLGLRLIYFSYDVKMKEKGDIPEGYSVSREKKERFSLILESASTNQTSMYLCASSLQRTGNAEKLFFGSGTQLSVL.

V usage is TRBV3-1 (or the pseudogene TRBV3-2) and J usage is TRBJ2-1, with TRBD1 identical over 9 bases. Looked up from germline, CDR1 is LGHDT and CDR2 is YNNKEL (reference sequence). This CDR3 is built from 14 residues. V lost 3 bases and J lost 9; bases outside the gene matches: 6. CDR3 protein: CASSHGDRGGEQFF. CDR3 coding DNA: TGTGCCAGCAGCCATGGAGACAGGGGGGGTGAGCAGTTCTTC.

The CDR3 loop reads CASSQALVAGTTDTQYF. The CDR3 DNA reads TGCGCCAGCAGCCAAGCCCTGGTAGCGGGGACCACAGATACGCAGTATTTT. This chain joins TRBV4-1 and TRBJ2-3, with 8 bases lining up with TRBD2. With V trimmed by 1 base and J by 2 bases, 8 bases remained unmatched. This CDR3 has 17 residues. Germline assignment: CDR1 MGHRA and CDR2 YSYEKL.

This sequence joins TRBV3-1 (or the pseudogene TRBV3-2) and TRBJ2-7, with a weak D call TRBD1 (6 bases). The length of the CDR3 is 13 residues. Germline V gene sequence: CDR1 LGHDT, CDR2 YNNKEL (reference sequence). V shed 4 bases and J shed 3 bases, with 10 bases lying between them. CDR3 loop: CASSLRGSYEQYF. CDR3 coding DNA: TGTGCCAGCAGCCTCAGGGGTAGCTACGAGCAGTACTTC.

The chain combines TRBV11-2 with TRBJ1-2; D possibly corresponds to TRBD1 (6 bases). The V end lost 5 bases, the J end lost 4 bases, and 17 bases lay between the germline ends. The CDR3 totals 15 residues. Per the germline V gene, CDR1 is SGHAT and CDR2 is FQNNGV. In nucleotides, the CDR3 is TGTGCCAGCAGCCCCCTCGGGACAATAAGCTATGGCTACACCTTC. Translating it yields CASSPLGTISYGYTF.

The chain employs TRBV5-1 and TRBJ1-2; 10 bases agree with TRBD1. V shed 3 bases and J 6 bases; nucleotides not matched to a gene: 5. The CDR3 runs to 14 residues. Per germline, CDR1 SGHRS and CDR2 YFSETQ. The CDR3: CASSSTGTGDGYTF. DNA of the CDR3: TGCGCCAGCAGCTCCACCGGGACAGGGGATGGCTACACCTTC.

The V call is TRBV15, the J call TRBJ1-1, with D unclear. CDR3 size: 14 residues. Between the trimmed V and J ends, which lost 3 bases and 7 bases, there was a span of 15 bases. Germline CDR1 and CDR2: LNHNV and YYDKDF (reference sequence). CDR3 sequence reads: CATSSGEDGGEAFF. CDR3 bases: TGTGCCACCAGCAGCGGGGAAGACGGAGGTGAAGCTTTCTTT.

This clone was seen only a few times. The chain combines TRBV13 with TRBJ1-1; D is undetermined. The germline V gene encodes CDR1 PRHDT and CDR2 FYEKMQ (reference sequence). The V end was cut by 2 bases, the J end by 6 bases, with 13 bases between. CDR3 length equals 14 residues. CDR3 nucleotide sequence: TGTGCCAGCAGCTTATTGGGCAGATCCCCTGAAGCTTTCTTT. It encodes CASSLLGRSPEAFF.

The chain has TRBV29-1 and TRBJ2-4; tentatively, D is TRBD2 (6 bases). Germline values: CDR1 SQVTM, CDR2 ANQGSEA. CDR3 length: 12 residues. V lost 5 bases to trimming and J lost 2 bases, with 7 bases between them. The CDR3 loop is CSVTSSKNIQYF. CDR3 bases: TGCAGCGTTACTAGCTCCAAAAACATTCAGTACTTC.

The rearrangement links TRBV6-2 or TRBV6-3 to TRBJ1-5; a possible D gene is TRBD1 (6 bases). Germline V CDR1 and CDR2: MNHEY, SVGEGT. Trimming took off 5 bases at V and 9 bases at J, with 17 bases between the two ends. The CDR3 spans 14 residues. This chain's CDR3 is CASSGYRAPSPQHF. The CDR3 coding sequence is TGTGCCAGCAGTGGTTACAGGGCCCCCTCGCCCCAGCATTTT.

V and J are TRBV19 and TRBJ2-5; 8 nucleotides agree with TRBD1. Germline V CDR1 and CDR2: LNHDA, SQIVND (reference sequence). The CDR3 runs to 15 residues. J was trimmed by 5 bases and V by 6 bases; bases with no gene match: 11. The CDR3 loop is CASRSNRQGTETQYF. Here the CDR3 DNA reads TGTGCCAGTAGGAGCAACCGACAGGGGACGGAGACCCAGTACTTC. The full variable domain, its missing parts supplied by reference TRBV19 and TRBJ2-5, is DGGITQSPKYLFRKEGQNVTLSCEQNLNHDAMYWYRQDPGQGLRLIYYSQIVNDFQKGDIAEGYSVSREKKESFPLTVTSAQKNPTAFYLCASRSNRQGTETQYFGPGTRLLVL.

CDR3 amino acids: CATSRVYEGSSEAFF. In DNA, the CDR3 is TGTGCCACCAGCAGAGTATATGAGGGTAGCTCTGAAGCTTTCTTT. This rearrangement joins TRBV15 to TRBJ1-1; D is undetermined. The CDR3 spans 15 residues. The ends were cut back, 1 base at V and 6 bases at J, with 15 bases in the middle. Germline-derived CDR1 and CDR2 are LNHNV and YYDKDF (reference sequence).

This chain joins TRBV7-2 and TRBJ2-1, with TRBD2 identical over 13 bases. The CDR3 loop spans 14 amino acids. The germline V gene has CDR1 SGHTA and CDR2 FQGNSA. V trimming: 6 bases; J trimming: 7 bases; junction bases outside the gene matches: 3. CDR3 amino acids: CASRLAGGRNEQFF. The CDR3 DNA reads TGTGCCAGCAGACTAGCGGGGGGGAGGAATGAGCAGTTCTTC.

The V call is TRBV27, the J call TRBJ1-3; tentatively, D is TRBD1 (6 bases). The CDR3 has 14 amino acids. Trimming pared 6 bases from V and 8 bases from J, leaving 17 bases between. The germline gives CDR1 MNHEY, CDR2 SMNVEV (reference sequence). CDR3 DNA sequence: TGTGCCAGCAGACCTACAGGGAAGAAAGACACCATATATTTT. Its translation is CASRPTGKKDTIYF.

The chain couples TRBV7-2 to TRBJ2-7; D perhaps matches TRBD2 (5 bases). The V end was cut by 6 bases, the J end by 2 bases, with 14 bases between. The CDR3 totals 14 residues. Germline V gene lookup returns CDR1 SGHTA and CDR2 FQGNSA. The CDR3 sequence is CASSHGVQTYEQYF. Written as DNA, the CDR3 is TGTGCCAGCAGTCACGGGGTCCAGACCTACGAGCAGTACTTC. Together with reference TRBV7-2 and TRBJ2-7, the CDR3 gives the full variable domain: GAGVSQSPSNKVTEKGKDVELRCDPISGHTALYWYRQSLGQGLEFLIYFQGNSAPDKSGLPSDRFSAERTGGSVSTLTIQRTQQEDSAVYLCASSHGVQTYEQYFGPGTRLTVT.

The chain combines TRBV2 with TRBJ2-2, with 8 bases matching TRBD1. Germline lookup yields CDR1 SNHLY and CDR2 FYNNEI. Germline trimming cut 6 bases from V and 3 bases from J; bases unmatched to any gene: 3. The CDR3 consists of 14 residues. CDR3 region: CASRTGVYTGELFF. In nucleotides, the CDR3 is TGTGCCAGCAGGACAGGGGTATACACCGGGGAGCTGTTTTTT.

This clone has a handful of counts. The J gene is TRBJ1-1, the V gene TRBV7-9; TRBD1 matches 7 bases. Germline loops: CDR1 SEHNR, CDR2 FQNEAQ (reference sequence). Trimming cost V 6 bases and J 4 bases; bases outside gene matches: 11. The CDR3 has 15 amino acids. The CDR3 DNA reads as TGTGCCAGCAGACCTCGACAGGGATCTTTCACTGAAGCTTTCTTT. Protein product: CASRPRQGSFTEAFF.

In DNA, the CDR3 is TGTGCCAGCAGCTTAGAACAGCTCTACGAGCAGTACTTC. Translation: CASSLEQLYEQYF. The chain is built from TRBV7-2 and TRBJ2-7; D gene unclear. The CDR3 runs 13 residues. Germline V gives CDR1 SGHTA, CDR2 FQGNSA. Between the trimmed V and J ends, which lost 1 base and 3 bases, there was a span of 7 bases.

The chain employs TRBV7-6 and TRBJ2-5; 14 nucleotides match TRBD2. J gave up 10 bases and V 5 bases, and 12 bases lay outside the gene matches. Germline loops: CDR1 SGHVS, CDR2 FNYEAQ. The CDR3 has 16 residues. CDR3: CASSPTAGTSGGGQYF. CDR3 nucleotide sequence: TGTGCCAGCAGCCCCACAGCCGGGACTAGCGGGGGTGGCCAGTACTTC.

This sequence joins TRBV9 and TRBJ1-1; D is possibly TRBD1 (6 bases). The CDR3 contains 15 residues. V lost 4 bases, J lost 4 bases, and 17 bases lay in between. Germline V gives CDR1 SGDLS, CDR2 YYNGEE. In nucleotides, the CDR3 is TGTGCCAGCAGCATCAAAAAGGGGGGGACCACTGAAGCTTTCTTT. Its protein product is CASSIKKGGTTEAFF.

This chain uses TRBV4-2 with TRBJ2-1; D is possibly TRBD2 (5 bases). From germline, CDR1 is LGHNA and CDR2 YNFKEQ. V lost 4 bases and J lost 1, with 14 bases in between. The CDR3 totals 16 residues. The CDR3 is CASSRHPSGSYNEQFF. The CDR3 DNA sequence: TGTGCCAGCAGCCGCCACCCAAGCGGTTCCTACAATGAGCAGTTCTTC.

V usage is TRBV7-9 and J usage is TRBJ1-5; D is possibly TRBD1 (5 bases). V dropped 5 bases and J dropped 4 bases, with 9 bases sitting between them. Germline values: CDR1 SEHNR, CDR2 FQNEAQ (reference sequence). The CDR3 has 13 amino acids. The CDR3 DNA reads TGTGCCAGCAGCGTGACAGCTAATCAGCCCCAGCATTTT. It yields the protein CASSVTANQPQHF.

This sequence joins TRBV7-6 and TRBJ1-1; no clear D gene. This CDR3 comprises 13 residues. Trimming removed 8 bases from V and 1 base from J, with 11 bases in between. Germline-derived CDR1 and CDR2 are SGHVS and FNYEAQ. CDR3 nucleotides: TGTGCCAGCCGACTTGAGGCGAACACTGAAGCTTTCTTT. Encoded protein: CASRLEANTEAFF.

This chain connects TRBV11-2 to TRBJ2-1, with D perhaps TRBD2 (5 bases). Germline CDR1 is SGHAT and CDR2 is FQNNGV. The CDR3 covers 13 residues. Trimming took 1 base from V and 8 from J, leaving 9 bases between them. CDR3 nucleotides: TGTGCCAGCAGCTTAGGTCGGGGTGATGAGCAGTTCTTC. This gives the protein CASSLGRGDEQFF.

The chain recombines TRBV15 with TRBJ2-1; the match to TRBD2 covers 13 bases. Germline CDR1 reads LNHNV; CDR2 reads YYDKDF (reference sequence). This CDR3 comprises 22 residues. Losses at the gene ends were 0 bases for V and 0 bases for J; bases not matched to a gene: 14. The CDR3 DNA follows: TGTGCCACCAGCAGAGATTTAGGGTGGACTAGCGGGGGCAGGAGCTCCTACAATGAGCAGTTCTTC. It codes for CATSRDLGWTSGGRSSYNEQFF.